This entry is about one TCR beta chain. This CDR3 is built from 12 residues. V lost 7 bases and J lost 1, with 9 bases in between. Germline V gene data show CDR1 as SQVTM and CDR2 as ANQGSEA. These data belong to a study of blood T cell repertoires in COVID-19. Study at large: Some COVID-19 samples were acute and others convalescent; all came from the United States, Italy and Spain. Nucleic acid was either cDNA or gDNA, and it came from T cells, B-cell-depleted T cells, or PBMCs.

Using immunoSEQ multiplex PCR, the repertoire was profiled, and TCRdb retains in-frame clones only, with some absent. The sample shows 60,000 to 65,000 clones, over 60% of them seen only once. The sequence was obtained from a woman in her 70s with COVID-19, enrolled during active disease. Source material: peripheral blood. The rearrangement joins TRBV29-1 to TRBJ2-3; TRBD2 is a possible D gene (6 bases). The CDR3 protein is CSGSGGTDTQYF. Here the CDR3 DNA reads TGCAGCGGCTCGGGAGGCACAGATACGCAGTATTTT.